The 13 T cell receptor beta chains listed next were all sequenced from one sample in a study of shared clonotypes between healthy human individuals. Method: immunoSEQ multiplex PCR; TCRdb's copy keeps in-frame clones and lacks some. This sample carries more than 2,000,000 clones, around 94% of them seen once, and the ten largest clones take about 0.13%. The sample comprised naive CD4+ T cells sorted from blood. The subset denotes: CD45RA+ positively selected. The receptor source for this set is a young man in good health.

This clone appeared once. The genes are TRBV10-2 and TRBJ2-2; 7 bases fit TRBD2. There are 14 residues in the CDR3. Unmatched junction bases numbered 9, after V lost 8 bases and J lost 6 bases. Per germline, CDR1 WSHSY and CDR2 SAAADI. The CDR3 sequence: CASATLALPGELFF. The CDR3 coding sequence is TGCGCCAGCGCCACACTAGCGTTGCCCGGGGAGCTGTTTTTT.

The count of this clone is one. The rearrangement uses TRBV6-6 and TRBJ1-2; D is possibly TRBD1 (5 bases). The CDR3 covers 13 residues. Germline CDR1 and CDR2: MNHNY and SVGAGI (reference sequence). With 7 bases removed from V and 4 bases from J, the gap between germline ends came to 13 bases. The CDR3 loop is CASKRGGVYGYTF. As DNA, the CDR3 is TGTGCCAGCAAGCGGGGGGGGGTCTATGGCTACACCTTC.

The table lists this clone with a count of one. The same CDR3 can be traced to other DNA sequences in this sample. This chain links TRBV29-1 with TRBJ1-1, with unresolved D. Looked up from germline, CDR1 is SQVTM and CDR2 is ANQGSEA. CDR3 length: 12 amino acids. V lost 4 bases and J 0 bases, leaving 6 bases between the germline ends. CDR3 bases: TGCAGCGTTGCTGGGCTGAACACTGAAGCTTTCTTT. Translating it yields CSVAGLNTEAFF.

The chain carries TRBV9 and TRBJ1-2; possible D gene TRBD1, 5 bases. V was shortened by 3 bases and J by 8 bases, with 17 bases between the two germline ends. Germline V CDR1 and CDR2: SGDLS, YYNGEE. This CDR3 is built from 14 residues. The CDR3 DNA reads TGTGCCAGCAGCGCCGAGGGGACCATGAGCGGCTACACCTTC. Translation: CASSAEGTMSGYTF.

The chain uses TRBV6-6 and TRBJ1-5; no reliable D call. CDR3 length equals 14 residues. CDR1 and CDR2 from the germline V gene are MNHNY and SVGAGI (reference sequence). Trimming shortened V by 2 bases and J by 4 bases, and 9 bases separated the two germline ends. The CDR3 region has the DNA TGTGCCAGCAGTTACGGGTCTTTGAATCAGCCCCAGCATTTT. Amino acids: CASSYGSLNQPQHF.

A word on this clone: Other DNA sequences in the same sample also yield this CDR3. The DNA for the CDR3 is TGTGCCAGTAGTATCGACTCGGGAAACACCATATATTTT. Protein product: CASSIDSGNTIYF. The chain recombines TRBV19 with TRBJ1-3; no definite D call. This CDR3 contains 13 residues. Trimming removed 3 bases at V and 4 bases at J, with 7 bases between. Looked up from germline, CDR1 is LNHDA and CDR2 is SQIVND (reference sequence).

V usage is TRBV27 and J usage is TRBJ2-7, with TRBD2 identical over 9 bases. CDR1 and CDR2 from the germline V gene are MNHEY and SMNVEV (reference sequence). V gave up 5 bases and J gave up 7 bases; unmatched junction bases: 12. The CDR3 length is 15 residues. CDR3 sequence (DNA): TGTGCCAGCAGTACCTTAGGGGCGGGAGGGTATGAGCAGTACTTC. Protein product: CASSTLGAGGYEQYF.

The chain carries TRBV7-2 and TRBJ2-5, with 10 bases fitting TRBD1. CDR1 and CDR2 from the germline V gene are SGHTA and FQGNSA. The CDR3 loop spans 15 amino acids. V was pared by 6 bases and J by 3 bases, with 7 bases of the junction left unmatched. The chain's CDR3 is CASSRDRGRKETQYF. CDR3 nucleotides: TGTGCCAGCAGTCGCGACAGGGGGCGCAAAGAGACCCAGTACTTC.

The chain is built from TRBV23-1 and TRBJ1-6; the match to TRBD1 covers 12 bases. TRBV23-1 is reported as an ORF; its role is uncertain. The CDR3 totals 20 residues. V gave up 4 bases and J gave up 8 bases; unmatched junction bases: 18. CDR3 nucleotide sequence: TGCGCCAGCAGTCCAGAAAGCGGGACAGGGGGCCCAACAATCCATTCACCCCTCCACTTT. It is translated as CASSPESGTGGPTIHSPLHF.

The chain recombines TRBV18 with TRBJ2-7; no clear D gene. The V gene's germline CDR1 is KGHSH and CDR2 LQKENI. V lost 3 bases and J 0 bases, leaving 9 bases between the germline ends. The CDR3 sequence is 14 residues long. CDR3: CASSPVSYSYEQYF. In DNA form, the CDR3 reads TGTGCCAGCTCACCGGTTAGCTACTCCTACGAGCAGTACTTC.

V and J are TRBV2 and TRBJ2-7; D is uncertain. The CDR3 runs 14 residues. Trimming shortened V by 2 bases and J by 7 bases, and 15 bases separated the two germline ends. Germline CDR1 and CDR2: SNHLY and FYNNEI. The CDR3 DNA sequence: TGTGCCAGCAGTGAAAATCCACGCTCCTGGGAGCAGTACTTC. Protein sequence: CASSENPRSWEQYF.

This clone has a single count. This sequence joins TRBV5-1 and TRBJ1-3; D ambiguous. The CDR3 length is 15 residues. Germline CDR1 and CDR2: SGHRS and YFSETQ. Trimming removed 0 bases at V and 4 bases at J, with 11 bases between. The chain's CDR3 is CASSLDGRAGNTIYF. The CDR3 DNA is TGCGCCAGCAGCTTGGATGGACGGGCAGGAAACACCATATATTTT.

The chain recombines TRBV6-5 with TRBJ1-2, with D possibly TRBD1 on 6 matching bases. The germline V and J ends were trimmed by 6 bases and 4 bases, with 15 bases remaining between them. This CDR3 spans 14 amino acids. Germline V CDR1 and CDR2: MNHEY, SVGAGI. The CDR3 loop reads CASRARQESYGYTF. The CDR3 region has the DNA TGTGCCAGCAGGGCCCGACAGGAATCCTATGGCTACACCTTC.